These 19 T cell receptor beta chains were sequenced from one sample in a study of cytomegalovirus exposure and HLA in healthy donors (dated by TCRdb to the late 2010s). Library generation was performed with the immunoSEQ multiplex PCR assay. TCRdb retrieved this table from immuneACCESS and kept in-frame rearrangements only. Not all clones are present; in checked studies, unresolved V genes account for under half, and no reason is known for the remainder. Across this sample there are tens of thousands of clones, with roughly 90% seen only once. Of the sample, about 1% falls within the top ten clones. Source material: PBMCs. These receptors were taken from a man between 18 and 35 years old in good health and CMV-seronegative.

J is TRBJ1-2 and V is TRBV5-6; 8 nucleotides match TRBD1. CDR1 is SGHDT, CDR2 YYEEEE, per germline. The CDR3 runs to 17 residues. The V gene end was trimmed by 4 bases and the J gene end by 5 bases; junction bases not matched to a gene: 16. CDR3: CASSEDGTGDVLYGYTF. The CDR3 coding sequence is TGTGCCAGCAGCGAGGACGGGACAGGTGATGTTTTGTATGGCTACACCTTC.

The genes are TRBV18 and TRBJ2-2; no reliable D call. V lost 5 bases and J 1 base, leaving 5 bases between the germline ends. Germline CDR1 KGHSH, CDR2 LQKENI. The CDR3 runs to 13 residues. CDR3 nucleotides: TGTGCCAGCTCATCCCAGAACACCGGGGAGCTGTTTTTT. Amino acids: CASSSQNTGELFF.

This clone was seen a single time. This rearrangement joins TRBV5-1 to TRBJ1-2; D possibly corresponds to TRBD1 (5 bases). Germline CDR1 reads SGHRS; CDR2 reads YFSETQ. The germline V and J ends were trimmed by 3 bases and 8 bases, with 17 bases remaining between them. This CDR3 comprises 14 residues. CDR3 loop: CASSSTDDSRGYTF. The CDR3 region has the DNA TGCGCCAGCAGCTCCACCGATGACAGCCGGGGCTACACCTTC.

The V and J genes are TRBV28 and TRBJ2-7, with 8 bases that match TRBD2. The CDR3 is 14 amino acids. From germline, CDR1 is MDHEN and CDR2 SYDVKM. Losses at the gene ends were 6 bases for V and 4 bases for J; bases not matched to a gene: 8. This CDR3 is CASRPTIAGYEQYF. CDR3 coding DNA: TGTGCCAGCAGGCCTACTATAGCGGGGTACGAGCAGTACTTC.

The chain uses TRBV19 and TRBJ1-5; D is unresolved. V lost 6 bases, J lost 0 bases, and 12 bases lay in between. CDR3 length equals 15 residues. Germline loops: CDR1 LNHDA, CDR2 SQIVND (reference sequence). The CDR3 region has the DNA TGTGCCAGTAGCCCCCCGTCAGATAGCAATCAGCCCCAGCATTTT. Its translation: CASSPPSDSNQPQHF.

The rearrangement links TRBV5-6 to TRBJ2-1, with D possibly being TRBD2 (6 bases). Per the germline V gene, CDR1 is SGHDT and CDR2 is YYEEEE. The V end lost 1 base, the J end lost 12 bases, and 20 bases lay between the germline ends. The CDR3 spans 15 residues. The CDR3 region is CASSLLSGGGIRQFF. Here the CDR3 DNA reads TGTGCCAGCAGCTTGTTATCTGGGGGAGGAATAAGGCAGTTCTTC.

This chain connects TRBV5-1 to TRBJ2-5, with 10 bases that match TRBD2. This CDR3 has 18 amino acids. Trimming removed 4 bases from V and 0 bases from J; junction bases left unmatched: 12. Looked up from germline, CDR1 is SGHRS and CDR2 is YFSETQ. CDR3 loop: CASSTGLAATQYQETQYF. The CDR3 DNA reads TGCGCCAGCAGCACCGGACTAGCGGCAACCCAATACCAAGAGACCCAGTACTTC. Looking up the rest from reference TRBV5-1 and TRBJ2-5 gives the full variable domain: KAGVTQTPRYLIKTRGQQVTLSCSPISGHRSVSWYQQTPGQGLQFLFEYFSETQRNKGNFPGRFSGRQFSNSRSEMNVSTLELGDSALYLCASSTGLAATQYQETQYFGPGTRLLVL.

This rearrangement joins TRBV2 to TRBJ2-3; D is unclear. The CDR3 runs to 15 residues. Germline CDR1 is SNHLY and CDR2 is FYNNEI. V was trimmed by 3 bases and J by 2 bases, leaving 12 bases between them. The CDR3 DNA follows: TGTGCCAGCAGTGACGAAGTAGTTCCCACAGATACGCAGTATTTT. Translation gives CASSDEVVPTDTQYF.

This chain uses TRBV9 with TRBJ2-3; tentative D call: TRBD1 (5 bases). This CDR3 is built from 15 residues. Germline values: CDR1 SGDLS, CDR2 YYNGEE. Deletions cut 0 bases from V and 3 bases from J, with 11 bases between. The chain's CDR3 is CASSVGYQGTDTQYF. CDR3 coding DNA: TGTGCCAGCAGCGTAGGTTACCAGGGTACAGATACGCAGTATTTT.

CDR3 nucleotides: TGTGCCAGCAGCGCCGGGGTAGTCTATGGCTACACCTTC. Protein sequence: CASSAGVVYGYTF. The chain links TRBV9 to TRBJ1-2, with no clear D. The V end lost 3 bases, the J end lost 4 bases, and 10 bases lay between the germline ends. There are 13 residues in the CDR3. CDR1 SGDLS and CDR2 YYNGEE come from the germline V gene.

This clone was recorded once. The V gene is TRBV12-5, the J gene TRBJ1-5, with 9 bases matching TRBD1. The germline gives CDR1 LGHNT, CDR2 FRNRAP. V dropped 6 bases and J dropped 5; count of bases not matched to a gene: 5. The CDR3 sequence is 14 residues long. Here the CDR3 reads CASGRDRAYQPQHF. DNA for the CDR3: TGTGCTAGTGGCCGGGACAGGGCTTATCAGCCCCAGCATTTT.

The J gene is TRBJ2-5, the V gene TRBV30; unclear D gene. Germline loops: CDR1 GTSNPN, CDR2 SVGIG (reference sequence). CDR3 length equals 13 residues. V was pared by 4 bases and J by 4 bases, with 13 bases between. The CDR3, as DNA: TGTGCCTGGAAGTTTTCCGCAGGAGAGACCCAGTACTTC. Protein sequence: CAWKFSAGETQYF.

This chain joins TRBV21-1 and TRBJ1-2; TRBD1, the table's D call, lacks a check against the DNA. TRBV21-1 is a documented pseudogene. This CDR3 has 14 residues. The chain's CDR3 is CASSKAGTGGGYTF. The CDR3 DNA is TGTGCCAGCAGCAAAGCCGGGACAGGGGGTGGCTACACCTTC.

The J gene is TRBJ2-7, the V gene TRBV28; 8 nucleotides line up with TRBD1. V shed 5 bases, J shed 6 bases, and the junction held 9 bases outside the gene matches. The CDR3 sequence is 14 residues long. CDR1 is MDHEN, CDR2 SYDVKM, per germline. The DNA for the CDR3 is TGTGCCAGCAGTATCCCGACAGGGGTTCGCGAGCAGTACTTC. Protein: CASSIPTGVREQYF.

This chain uses TRBV29-1 with TRBJ2-5; D may be TRBD2 (5 bases). Germline CDR1 and CDR2: SQVTM and ANQGSEA. Trimming took 2 bases from V and 5 from J, leaving 6 bases between them. CDR3 length: 11 amino acids. In DNA form, the CDR3 reads TGCAGCGTTGAAAGAGGGGAGACCCAGTACTTC. This translates into CSVERGETQYF.

This clone has just a few counts. The chain joins TRBV18 to TRBJ1-1, with D uncertain. V lost 2 bases to trimming and J lost 5 bases, with 9 bases between them. In germline, CDR1 is KGHSH, CDR2 LQKENI. The CDR3 sequence is 13 residues long. The CDR3, as DNA: TGTGCCAGCTCACCAGGGTTGACTACTGAAGCTTTCTTT. Amino acid sequence: CASSPGLTTEAFF.

The V call is TRBV11-2, the J call TRBJ2-7, with D unresolved. The CDR3 covers 13 residues. V dropped 2 bases and J dropped 11 bases, with 16 bases sitting between them. CDR1 is SGHAT and CDR2 is FQNNGV in the germline V gene. The CDR3 DNA sequence: TGTGCCAGCAGCTTAAGTTCCTTACAAGTAAAGTACTTC. Translating gives CASSLSSLQVKYF.

The chain has TRBV6-6 and TRBJ2-1; D remains unclear. Germline CDR1 reads MNHNY; CDR2 reads SVGAGI (reference sequence). The CDR3 totals 14 residues. V shed 4 bases and J shed 0 bases, with 7 bases lying between them. CDR3 DNA sequence: TGTGCCAGCAGTTGGCAAAGCTCCTACAATGAGCAGTTCTTC. Translating gives CASSWQSSYNEQFF.

Of note for this clone: Sequence at one end of the junction differs from germline and may be a read error. The chain carries TRBV29-1 and TRBJ2-1; D perhaps matches TRBD2 (7 bases). The CDR3 length is 15 residues. Germline values: CDR1 SQVTM, CDR2 ANQGSEA. CDR3 nucleotide sequence: TGCAGCGTTAAAGAGGGGGGGCTTACCTACAATGAGCAGTTCTTC. This gives the protein CSVKEGGLTYNEQFF.